Sequencing of this T cell receptor beta chain was carried out in a study of CD8 T cells in ankylosing spondylitis. Regarding the study as a whole: There was a TCR beta motif, made of several highly homologous variants, that appeared characteristic of ankylosing spondylitis blood.

This clonotype came up many times. Its target is unknown. Germline assignment: CDR1 SGHDN and CDR2 FVKESK. V lost 4 bases and J 3 bases, leaving 9 bases between the germline ends. The CDR3 is 14 residues long. TCRdb recomputed calls from the 5' RACE reads with MiXCR, one row per CDR3 protein. The sample lists 150,000 to 200,000 distinct CDR3 sequences, around 10% occurring once. This sequence originates from a male donor with ankylosing spondylitis or in good health (not recorded which). This chain uses TRBV14 with TRBJ2-2; maybe TRBD2 (5 bases). The sample consisted of blood, either unsorted or a sorted T cell fraction (not recorded which). The CDR3: CASSPPEDTGELFF. The CDR3 region has the DNA TGTGCCAGCAGCCCACCGGAGGACACCGGGGAGCTGTTTTTT.